This T cell receptor (beta chain) was recovered during a study of T cell repertoires in cytomegalovirus infection. In this sample, this clonotype turned up a few times. Germline V gene sequence: CDR1 MDHEN, CDR2 SYDVKM. V was pared by 3 bases and J by 7 bases, with 7 bases between. This CDR3 contains 12 residues. TCRdb called the reads again in MiXCR, with one record for every CDR3 protein. The sample lists around 740,000 distinct CDR3 sequences, less than 40% seen once, with about 2.8% in the top ten. This clonotype originated in a human donor in good health (CMV status not recorded). Some clones in this sample may be carry-over from other donors' samples. Sequenced input: PBMCs. This sequence joins TRBV28 and TRBJ2-4; D is undetermined. The CDR3 nucleotides are TGTGCCAGCAGTTTCTCCCTTAACATTCAGTACTTC. This encodes CASSFSLNIQYF.